The present T cell receptor beta chain was sequenced within a study of early T cells in non-severe SARS-CoV-2 infection. Whole-study results and caveats: Private and CD4 specificities were missed by VDJdb matching, skewed to anti-spike CD8.

The library protocol tagged individual cDNA molecules with unique molecular identifiers. TCRdb reprocessed the 5' RACE reads with MiXCR, giving one entry per CDR3 protein. Of fewer than 100,000 distinct CDR3 sequences in the sample, around 10% were seen once. A few counts support this clonotype. Antigen specificity is unknown. V dropped 0 bases and J dropped 5 bases, with 9 bases sitting between them. CDR1 and CDR2 (germline): KGHSH, LQKENI. The CDR3 runs 14 residues. This rearrangement joins TRBV18 to TRBJ2-3, with a tentative D call TRBD2 (6 bases). The origin of this receptor is an adult who was a healthcare worker with PCR-confirmed SARS-CoV-2 infection or an uninfected control (not recorded which). Sequencing was done on a sample of whole blood. The CDR3, as DNA: TGTGCCAGCTCACCACCGGAGGGTGTAGATACGCAGTATTTT. This gives the protein CASSPPEGVDTQYF. Together with reference TRBV18 and TRBJ2-3, the CDR3 gives the full variable domain: NAGVMQNPRHLVRRRGQEARLRCSPMKGHSHVYWYRQLPEEGLKFMVYLQKENIIDESGMPKERFSAEFPKEGPSILRIQQVVRGDSAAYFCASSPPEGVDTQYFGPGTRLTVL.